A single sample gave rise to the 16 T cell receptor beta chains below, sequenced in a study of cytomegalovirus exposure and HLA in healthy donors. Generated by immunoSEQ multiplex PCR, the TCRdb table keeps only in-frame clones and is missing some. The sample includes some 60,000 clones, approximately 96% of them seen just once. The sample consisted of PBMCs. The receptor set was obtained from a young man in good health and CMV-seronegative.

CDR3 loop: CASSLGLRGGEQFF. The CDR3, as DNA: TGTGCCAGCAGCCTCGGACTGCGCGGGGGTGAGCAGTTCTTC. The V gene is TRBV11-3, the J gene TRBJ2-1; 7 bases line up with TRBD2. CDR1 and CDR2 (germline): SGHNT, YENEEA. With 5 bases clipped from V and 9 bases from J, the junction kept 10 bases outside the gene matches. This CDR3 is 14 amino acids long.

CDR3 region: CATDTGVNQPQHF. DNA for the CDR3: TGTGCCACGGATACAGGGGTCAATCAGCCCCAGCATTTT. The rearrangement uses TRBV6-1 and TRBJ1-5; TRBD1 aligns across 7 bases. The CDR3 extends over 13 amino acids. The J segment lost 3 bases and the V segment lost 10 bases, leaving 6 bases of the junction unmatched. CDR1 is MNHNS, CDR2 SASEGT, per germline.

The V call is TRBV27, the J call TRBJ2-7; perhaps TRBD2 as D (5 bases). With 2 bases removed from V and 2 bases from J, the gap between germline ends came to 7 bases. Per the germline V gene, CDR1 is MNHEY and CDR2 is SMNVEV (reference sequence). CDR3 length: 13 residues. CDR3 region: CASSLTRAYEQYF. The CDR3 DNA reads TGTGCCAGCAGTTTAACTAGAGCCTACGAGCAGTACTTC.

The rearrangement joins TRBV7-6 to TRBJ2-5, with D possibly matching TRBD1 (5 bases). The germline V and J ends were trimmed by 4 bases and 1 base, with 25 bases remaining between them. CDR3 size: 19 residues. Germline V gives CDR1 SGHVS, CDR2 FNYEAQ. This chain's CDR3 is CASSSKRQGMSHSQETQYF. CDR3 coding DNA: TGTGCCAGCAGCTCCAAACGTCAGGGAATGTCTCACTCCCAAGAGACCCAGTACTTC.

The V call is TRBV12-1, the J call TRBJ2-7; the table gives TRBD2 as D, unverified against the DNA. TRBV12-1 is described as a pseudogene. The CDR3 length is 13 residues. This chain's CDR3 is CANAADLSYEQYF. As DNA, the CDR3 is TGTGCCAACGCAGCGGACCTCTCCTACGAGCAGTACTTC.

The table lists this clone with a count of one. The gene calls are TRBV6-1 and TRBJ1-5; D call uncertain. Germline-derived CDR1 and CDR2 are MNHNS and SASEGT. This CDR3 spans 13 amino acids. V lost 6 bases and J 4 bases, leaving 10 bases between the germline ends. The CDR3 region is CASSFRFNQPQHF. The CDR3, as DNA: TGTGCCAGCAGCTTCAGGTTTAATCAGCCCCAGCATTTT.

This clone was counted once. The chain links TRBV10-3 to TRBJ2-1, with 11 bases fitting TRBD2. The CDR3 contains 14 residues. Germline V lookup: CDR1 ENHRY, CDR2 SYGVKD. V lost 2 bases and J lost 9; bases outside the gene matches: 3. This CDR3 is CAISEGGLAGEQFF. The CDR3 nucleotides read TGTGCCATCAGTGAGGGCGGACTAGCGGGTGAGCAGTTCTTC.

This rearrangement joins TRBV6-1 to TRBJ2-1; 7 bases agree with TRBD2. CDR1 and CDR2 (germline): MNHNS, SASEGT. The CDR3 length is 14 residues. Unmatched junction bases numbered 8, after V lost 6 bases and J lost 6 bases. The CDR3 bases are TGTGCCAGCAGAGGGCGGGAGTTCGGCAATGAGCAGTTCTTC. This translates into CASRGREFGNEQFF.

J is TRBJ2-1 and V is TRBV6-5; 9 bases are a match to TRBD2. CDR3 length: 15 residues. V lost 5 bases, J lost 1 base, and 3 bases stayed unmatched. Germline V gives CDR1 MNHEY, CDR2 SVGAGI. The DNA of the CDR3 is TGTGCCAGCAGTCCAGCGGGAGGTTCCTACAATGAGCAGTTCTTC. Amino acid sequence: CASSPAGGSYNEQFF.

The chain uses TRBV4-3 and TRBJ2-3; possible D gene TRBD2, 5 bases. V was cut by 4 bases and J by 4 bases, with 21 bases left in between. Germline V gives CDR1 LGHNA, CDR2 YSLEER. There are 17 residues in the CDR3. The CDR3 loop is CASSRTGWGLKSDTQYF. The CDR3 DNA follows: TGCGCCAGCAGCCGGACGGGATGGGGTTTAAAATCAGATACGCAGTATTTT.

The chain employs TRBV28 and TRBJ2-1; 10 nucleotides match TRBD2. Germline CDR1 MDHEN, CDR2 SYDVKM. V lost 2 bases, J lost 10 bases, and 8 bases stayed unmatched. This CDR3 comprises 15 residues. The CDR3 is CASSLGLAGVWEQFF. DNA for the CDR3: TGTGCCAGCAGTTTAGGGCTAGCGGGAGTCTGGGAGCAGTTCTTC.

This clone appeared once. For the CDR3, the DNA is TGCGCCAGCAGCTTTGCAGCGGGACGGGAGCAGTACTTC. Translating it yields CASSFAAGREQYF. The chain joins TRBV5-1 to TRBJ2-7, with 7 bases that match TRBD2. CDR3 length: 13 amino acids. With V trimmed by 2 bases and J by 7 bases, 6 bases remained unmatched. CDR1 is SGHRS, CDR2 YFSETQ, per germline. The entire variable domain, with the rest obtained from reference TRBV5-1 and TRBJ2-7, is as follows: KAGVTQTPRYLIKTRGQQVTLSCSPISGHRSVSWYQQTPGQGLQFLFEYFSETQRNKGNFPGRFSGRQFSNSRSEMNVSTLELGDSALYLCASSFAAGREQYFGPGTRLTVT.

V is TRBV30 and J is TRBJ2-5; 7 bases are a match to TRBD1. This CDR3 is built from 12 residues. Per germline, CDR1 GTSNPN and CDR2 SVGIG (reference sequence). The trim removed 6 bases at V and 4 bases at J, leaving 5 bases unmatched. For the CDR3, the DNA is TGTGCCTGTTCGACAGGGCCAGAGACCCAGTACTTC. Residues: CACSTGPETQYF.

The genes are TRBV4-1 and TRBJ2-5; TRBD1 might be the D (5 bases). From germline, CDR1 is MGHRA and CDR2 YSYEKL. V was shortened by 4 bases and J by 6 bases, with 21 bases between the two germline ends. The CDR3 loop spans 16 amino acids. This CDR3 is CASSLSPGQGSKTQYF. The CDR3, as DNA: TGCGCCAGCAGCCTATCTCCCGGGCAGGGTAGTAAGACCCAGTACTTC.

This chain joins TRBV2 and TRBJ2-1; TRBD2 aligns across 7 bases. The V segment lost 5 bases and the J segment 8 bases; nucleotides outside the gene matches: 12. This CDR3 is built from 15 residues. Germline CDR1 reads SNHLY; CDR2 reads FYNNEI. For the CDR3, the DNA is TGTGCCAGCAGTAATGGGGCGGGAGCAATAGATGAGCAGTTCTTC. Translation: CASSNGAGAIDEQFF.

CDR3 sequence: CASSLVQGVGYEQYF. DNA for the CDR3: TGCGCCAGCAGCTTGGTACAGGGGGTAGGGTACGAGCAGTACTTC. The chain uses TRBV5-1 and TRBJ2-7; 8 bases map to TRBD1. Germline CDR1 is SGHRS and CDR2 is YFSETQ. V was clipped by 0 bases and J by 4 bases; unmatched bases: 6. This CDR3 spans 15 amino acids.